One and the same sample provided the 28 T cell receptor beta chains below, sequenced in a study of technical replicates of blood from several donors. TCRdb keeps only in-frame clones here, not all; method: immunoSEQ multiplex PCR. This table has approximately 15,000 clones, roughly 87% appearing once. Source material: PBMCs. The receptors were sampled from a human donor in good health.

The chain joins TRBV10-3 to TRBJ1-1; D might be TRBD1 (6 bases). Deletions cut 3 bases from V and 3 bases from J, with 14 bases between. This CDR3 is 15 amino acids long. CDR1 and CDR2 from the germline V gene are ENHRY and SYGVKD. CDR3 region: CAISDEGRGYTEAFF. The CDR3 nucleotides are TGTGCCATCAGTGATGAGGGCAGGGGTTACACTGAAGCTTTCTTT.

The rearrangement links TRBV10-2 to TRBJ2-3; 12 bases are shared with TRBD1. The germline CDR1 and CDR2 sequences are WSHSY and SAAADI. With V trimmed by 5 bases and J by 8 bases, 8 bases remained unmatched. There are 15 residues in the CDR3. CDR3: CASSRAGQGAATQYF. In DNA form, the CDR3 reads TGCGCCAGCAGTCGGGCGGGACAGGGGGCGGCTACGCAGTATTTT.

This rearrangement joins TRBV7-2 to TRBJ1-2; D is uncertain. There are 15 residues in the CDR3. V was shortened by 5 bases and J by 1 base, with 14 bases between the two germline ends. CDR1 is SGHTA and CDR2 is FQGNSA in the germline V gene. CDR3 region: CASSRRGPINYGYTF. The CDR3 nucleotides read TGTGCCAGCAGCCGACGGGGTCCAATTAACTATGGCTACACCTTC.

CDR3 in DNA: TGCGCCAGCAGTCAGATGGCTAGCGGGAGCAAAGGGGAGACCCAGTACTTC. Translated, it gives CASSQMASGSKGETQYF. The chain combines TRBV10-2 with TRBJ2-5; 10 positions agree with TRBD2. The V gene end was trimmed by 5 bases and the J gene end by 5 bases; junction bases not matched to a gene: 14. This CDR3 contains 17 residues. The germline V gene encodes CDR1 WSHSY and CDR2 SAAADI.

This chain connects TRBV4-2 to TRBJ1-2, with 9 bases identical to TRBD1. Unmatched junction bases numbered 10, after V lost 4 bases and J lost 7 bases. The length of the CDR3 is 15 residues. Germline lookup yields CDR1 LGHNA and CDR2 YNFKEQ. The CDR3 bases are TGTGCCAGCAGCCCGGAGACCGACAGGGGGTCTGGCTACACCTTC. Translation: CASSPETDRGSGYTF.

The chain uses TRBV5-6 and TRBJ2-3, with 7 bases identical to TRBD1. Per germline, CDR1 SGHDT and CDR2 YYEEEE. Trimming took 6 bases from V and 3 from J; bases not matched to a gene: 13. The length of the CDR3 is 16 residues. The CDR3 is CASTKGSTGITDTQYF. The CDR3 DNA sequence: TGTGCCAGCACCAAGGGGTCGACAGGGATTACAGATACGCAGTATTTT.

The rearrangement uses TRBV9 and TRBJ1-5; weak D call: TRBD1 (5 bases). The V end was cut by 4 bases, the J end by 5 bases, with 16 bases between. This CDR3 region has 15 residues. Germline V lookup: CDR1 SGDLS, CDR2 YYNGEE. The CDR3 loop reads CASSPKTGGDQPQHF. The CDR3 region has the DNA TGTGCCAGCAGCCCGAAGACCGGGGGAGATCAGCCCCAGCATTTT.

The rearrangement joins TRBV6-6 to TRBJ2-7; 8 nucleotides agree with TRBD2. The germline V gene encodes CDR1 MNHNY and CDR2 SVGAGI (reference sequence). The length of the CDR3 is 15 residues. J gave up 5 bases and V 0 bases, and 6 bases lay outside the gene matches. As DNA, the CDR3 is TGTGCCAGCAGTTACTCGGCGGGGCGGGAGGACGAGCAGTACTTC. As protein: CASSYSAGREDEQYF.

This sequence joins TRBV9 and TRBJ1-2; D is undetermined. V lost 3 bases and J lost 0, with 9 bases in between. Per the germline V gene, CDR1 is SGDLS and CDR2 is YYNGEE. CDR3 size: 14 residues. The CDR3 nucleotides are TGTGCCAGCAGCGCGACCACAGCTAACTATGGCTACACCTTC. Its translation: CASSATTANYGYTF.

This chain joins TRBV25-1 and TRBJ1-5; a possible D gene is TRBD1 (5 bases). CDR3 length: 15 amino acids. Germline V gives CDR1 MGHDK, CDR2 SYGVNS. Trimming removed 8 bases from V and 1 base from J, with 15 bases in between. CDR3: CASGLKTDSNQPQHF. CDR3 bases: TGTGCCAGCGGCCTCAAGACAGACAGCAATCAGCCCCAGCATTTT.

The rearrangement uses TRBV13 and TRBJ1-1, with D perhaps TRBD1 (6 bases). Germline V CDR1 and CDR2: PRHDT, FYEKMQ (reference sequence). This CDR3 has 16 residues. Trimming shortened V by 3 bases and J by 0 bases, and 14 bases separated the two germline ends. The chain's CDR3 is CASSFPRQEMNTEAFF. The CDR3 coding sequence is TGTGCCAGCAGCTTCCCTCGACAGGAGATGAACACTGAAGCTTTCTTT.

This chain connects TRBV28 to TRBJ1-5; no definite D call. Per germline, CDR1 MDHEN and CDR2 SYDVKM. V was trimmed by 7 bases and J by 0 bases, leaving 10 bases between them. The CDR3 spans 14 residues. CDR3 sequence: CASNRGGSNQPQHF. The CDR3 DNA is TGTGCCAGCAACCGGGGAGGTAGCAATCAGCCCCAGCATTTT. Complete variable domain (other parts from reference TRBV28 and TRBJ1-5): DVKVTQSSRYLVKRTGEKVFLECVQDMDHENMFWYRQDPGLGLRLIYFSYDVKMKEKGDIPEGYSVSREKKERFSLILESASTNQTSMYLCASNRGGSNQPQHFGDGTRLSIL.

This clone was seen only once. The chain links TRBV18 to TRBJ2-2; no definite D call. This CDR3 spans 15 amino acids. In germline, CDR1 is KGHSH, CDR2 LQKENI. Trimming left V 2 bases short and J 1 base short, with 8 bases between. In DNA, the CDR3 is TGTGCCAGCTCACCAGACTCCGGGAACACCGGGGAGCTGTTTTTT. This sequence encodes CASSPDSGNTGELFF. Variable domain in full (rest from reference TRBV18 and TRBJ2-2): NAGVMQNPRHLVRRRGQEARLRCSPMKGHSHVYWYRQLPEEGLKFMVYLQKENIIDESGMPKERFSAEFPKEGPSILRIQQVVRGDSAAYFCASSPDSGNTGELFFGEGSRLTVL.

This clone was detected only once. The gene calls are TRBV6-5 and TRBJ1-1; 9 bases fit TRBD1. The V segment lost 0 bases and the J segment 10 bases; nucleotides outside the gene matches: 6. From germline, CDR1 is MNHEY and CDR2 SVGAGI. The CDR3 has 14 amino acids. The CDR3 DNA is TGTGCCAGCAGTTACTCGGTGCGGACAGGGGTAGCTTTCTTT. Encoded protein: CASSYSVRTGVAFF.

This chain links TRBV30 with TRBJ2-5; D unresolved. The CDR3 contains 12 residues. Trimming removed 5 bases at V and 2 bases at J, with 9 bases between. Germline CDR1 and CDR2: GTSNPN and SVGIG (reference sequence). The CDR3 sequence: CAWGHTQETQYF. The CDR3 DNA reads TGTGCCTGGGGGCACACACAAGAGACCCAGTACTTC.

This clone was seen only a few times. The chain has TRBV6-1 and TRBJ2-3, with TRBD2 identical over 14 bases. V lost 4 bases, J lost 4 bases, and 1 base stayed unmatched. The CDR3 has 15 residues. CDR1 MNHNS and CDR2 SASEGT come from the germline V gene. CDR3 DNA sequence: TGTGCCAGCAGTGGACTAGCGGGAGGGCCAGATACGCAGTATTTT. Translation: CASSGLAGGPDTQYF.

The chain links TRBV5-1 to TRBJ2-1; 9 positions match TRBD2. V shed 4 bases, J shed 4 bases, and the junction held 9 bases outside the gene matches. Germline V gene lookup returns CDR1 SGHRS and CDR2 YFSETQ. This CDR3 has 16 amino acids. The CDR3 reads CASSLNPSGTYNEQFF. CDR3 nucleotide sequence: TGCGCCAGCAGCCTCAACCCTAGCGGGACTTACAATGAGCAGTTCTTC.

In this sample, this clone turned up a few times. V gene TRBV5-5 combines with J gene TRBJ2-7; 7 nucleotides align to TRBD2. The CDR3 totals 16 residues. Germline V gene data show CDR1 as SGHKS and CDR2 as YYEKEE (reference sequence). With 6 bases clipped from V and 4 bases from J, the junction kept 16 bases outside the gene matches. The CDR3 reads CASNNPEAGAVYEQYF. CDR3 sequence (DNA): TGTGCCAGCAACAACCCCGAGGCGGGAGCGGTATACGAGCAGTACTTC.

The CDR3 DNA sequence: TGTGCCAGTAGTCCGGGACTAGGGTTCGGGGAGCTGTTTTTT. Its translation is CASSPGLGFGELFF. The chain joins TRBV19 to TRBJ2-2; 8 nucleotides line up with TRBD2. CDR3 size: 14 residues. V shed 5 bases and J 7 bases; nucleotides not matched to a gene: 6. CDR1 is LNHDA and CDR2 is SQIVND in the germline V gene (reference sequence).

The chain links TRBV11-2 to TRBJ1-3; D is undetermined. The V and J ends lost 1 base and 1 base respectively, with 5 bases between them. This CDR3 has 14 residues. The germline gives CDR1 SGHAT, CDR2 FQNNGV. The CDR3 region is CASSLGRSGNTIYF. CDR3 in DNA: TGTGCCAGCAGCTTAGGGAGATCTGGAAACACCATATATTTT.

The chain employs TRBV25-1 and TRBJ1-4; D is uncertain. Germline CDR1 and CDR2: MGHDK and SYGVNS. CDR3 size: 14 residues. V was cut by 8 bases and J by 5 bases, with 15 bases left in between. Here the CDR3 DNA reads TGTGCCAGCGCTCTGCACAGCCGGAATGAAAAACTGTTTTTT. Translating gives CASALHSRNEKLFF.

This clone was seen just once. The V call is TRBV15, the J call TRBJ1-1; D gene unclear. This CDR3 is 13 amino acids long. V gave up 0 bases and J gave up 6 bases, with 8 bases separating them. CDR1 and CDR2 from the germline V gene are LNHNV and YYDKDF (reference sequence). CDR3 nucleotides: TGTGCCACCAGCAGAGACAGAACCTCTGAAGCTTTCTTT. It translates to CATSRDRTSEAFF.

This clone occurred once. The chain couples TRBV5-6 to TRBJ1-2; TRBD1 is a possible D gene (6 bases). This CDR3 is 14 amino acids long. The V end lost 6 bases, the J end lost 12 bases, and 24 bases lay between the germline ends. The germline V gene encodes CDR1 SGHDT and CDR2 YYEEEE. CDR3 sequence (DNA): TGTGCCAGCACTCTGCGGGGGGGGCCTTCTGTCCACACCTTC. Its translation is CASTLRGGPSVHTF.

The chain has TRBV13 and TRBJ2-7, with 9 bases that match TRBD2. Germline V gene lookup returns CDR1 PRHDT and CDR2 FYEKMQ (reference sequence). The CDR3 has 17 residues. The V gene end was trimmed by 0 bases and the J gene end by 3 bases; junction bases not matched to a gene: 9. The CDR3 region has the DNA TGTGCCAGCAGCTTAGGAGGAATTAGCGGGAGAATCTACGAGCAGTACTTC. Translating it yields CASSLGGISGRIYEQYF. Complete variable domain (other parts from reference TRBV13 and TRBJ2-7): AAGVIQSPRHLIKEKRETATLKCYPIPRHDTVYWYQQGPGQDPQFLISFYEKMQSDKGSIPDRFSAQQFSDYHSELNMSSLELGDSALYFCASSLGGISGRIYEQYFGPGTRLTVT.

The V and J genes are TRBV2 and TRBJ2-3, with D hard to call. The CDR3 spans 13 residues. The germline gives CDR1 SNHLY, CDR2 FYNNEI. V dropped 4 bases and J dropped 2 bases, with 7 bases sitting between them. CDR3 sequence: CASSGTVTDTQYF. The CDR3 coding sequence is TGTGCCAGCAGTGGAACGGTCACAGATACGCAGTATTTT. Using reference TRBV2 and TRBJ2-3 for the parts outside the CDR3, the full variable domain is EPEVTQTPSHQVTQMGQEVILRCVPISNHLYFYWYRQILGQKVEFLVSFYNNEISEKSEIFDDQFSVERPDGSNFTLKIRSTKLEDSAMYFCASSGTVTDTQYFGPGTRLTVL.

The chain is built from TRBV27 and TRBJ2-1, with 13 nucleotides matching TRBD2. CDR3 length: 15 residues. The germline V gene encodes CDR1 MNHEY and CDR2 SMNVEV (reference sequence). V shed 6 bases, J shed 9 bases, and the junction held 8 bases outside the gene matches. In DNA, the CDR3 is TGTGCCAGCAGAGTCGGGACTAGCGGGATTCCTGAGCAGTTCTTC. This encodes CASRVGTSGIPEQFF.

Concerning this clone: Additional DNA sequences in this sample encode the identical CDR3. The chain carries TRBV25-1 and TRBJ1-1; D is uncertain. Between the trimmed V and J ends, which lost 1 base and 0 bases, there was a span of 12 bases. Germline CDR1 and CDR2: MGHDK and SYGVNS. The CDR3 has 16 residues. CDR3 sequence: CASSEWRAGVNTEAFF. The CDR3 nucleotides are TGTGCCAGCAGTGAATGGCGGGCAGGAGTGAACACTGAAGCTTTCTTT.

The J gene is TRBJ2-3, the V gene TRBV7-6; TRBD1 matches at 7 bases. V was pared by 5 bases and J by 0 bases, with 8 bases of the junction left unmatched. The CDR3 is made up of 16 amino acids. Germline CDR1 SGHVS, CDR2 FNYEAQ. The CDR3 protein is CASSQRPGQSTDTQYF. CDR3 bases: TGTGCCAGCAGCCAACGTCCGGGACAGAGCACAGATACGCAGTATTTT.